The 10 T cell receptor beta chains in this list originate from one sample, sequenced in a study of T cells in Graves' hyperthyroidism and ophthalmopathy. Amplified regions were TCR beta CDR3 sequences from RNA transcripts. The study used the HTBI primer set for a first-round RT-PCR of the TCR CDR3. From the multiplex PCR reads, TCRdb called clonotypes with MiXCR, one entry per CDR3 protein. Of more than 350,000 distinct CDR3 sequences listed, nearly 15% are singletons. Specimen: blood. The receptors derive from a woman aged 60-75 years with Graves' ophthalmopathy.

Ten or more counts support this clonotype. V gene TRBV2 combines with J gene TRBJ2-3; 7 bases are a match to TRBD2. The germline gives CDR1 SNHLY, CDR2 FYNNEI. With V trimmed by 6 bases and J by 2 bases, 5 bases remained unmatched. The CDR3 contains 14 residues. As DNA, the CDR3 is TGTGCCAGCAGCTCGGGACTACTCACAGATACGCAGTATTTT. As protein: CASSSGLLTDTQYF.

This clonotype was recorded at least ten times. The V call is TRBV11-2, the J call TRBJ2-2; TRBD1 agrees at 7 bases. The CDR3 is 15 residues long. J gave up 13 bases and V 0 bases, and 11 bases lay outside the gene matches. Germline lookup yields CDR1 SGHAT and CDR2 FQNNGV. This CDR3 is CASSLDRGTGVRLFF. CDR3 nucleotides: TGTGCCAGCAGCTTAGATCGAGGCACAGGGGTTCGGCTGTTTTTT.

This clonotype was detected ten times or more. Here the CDR3 reads CASSEGSANYGYTF. CDR3 sequence (DNA): TGTGCCAGCAGTGAAGGATCAGCTAACTATGGCTACACCTTC. The chain employs TRBV6-1 and TRBJ1-2; D gene uncertain. CDR3 size: 14 residues. Germline lookup yields CDR1 MNHNS and CDR2 SASEGT. Trimming took 1 base from V and 0 from J, leaving 6 bases between them.

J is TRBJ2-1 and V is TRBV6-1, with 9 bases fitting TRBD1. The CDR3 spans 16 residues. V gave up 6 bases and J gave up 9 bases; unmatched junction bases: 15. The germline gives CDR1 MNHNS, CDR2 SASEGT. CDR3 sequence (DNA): TGTGCCAGCAGACCACAACAGGGGGCTCTTGGTGGTGAGCAGTTCTTC. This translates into CASRPQQGALGGEQFF.

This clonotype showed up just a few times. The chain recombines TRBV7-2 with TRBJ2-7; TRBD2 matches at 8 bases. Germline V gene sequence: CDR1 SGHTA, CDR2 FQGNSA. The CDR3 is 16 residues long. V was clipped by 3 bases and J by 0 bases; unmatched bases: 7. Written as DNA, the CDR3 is TGTGCCAGCAGCTTCGTAAGCGGGAGCCTCTCCTACGAGCAGTACTTC. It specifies CASSFVSGSLSYEQYF.

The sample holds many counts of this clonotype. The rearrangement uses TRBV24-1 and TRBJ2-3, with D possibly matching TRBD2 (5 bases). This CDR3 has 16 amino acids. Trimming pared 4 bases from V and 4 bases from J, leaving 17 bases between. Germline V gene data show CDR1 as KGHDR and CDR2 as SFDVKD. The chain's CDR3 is CATSDPGGRSADTQYF. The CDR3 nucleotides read TGTGCCACCAGTGACCCGGGTGGGAGAAGCGCAGATACGCAGTATTTT.

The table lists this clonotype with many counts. In DNA, the CDR3 is TGCAGTGCCCAACAGGGAAGCACAGATACGCAGTATTTT. Residues: CSAQQGSTDTQYF. The chain joins TRBV20-1 to TRBJ2-3, with D possibly being TRBD1 (6 bases). Germline V gene lookup returns CDR1 DFQATT and CDR2 SNEGSKA (reference sequence). This CDR3 spans 13 amino acids. V was trimmed by 6 bases and J by 0 bases, leaving 10 bases between them.

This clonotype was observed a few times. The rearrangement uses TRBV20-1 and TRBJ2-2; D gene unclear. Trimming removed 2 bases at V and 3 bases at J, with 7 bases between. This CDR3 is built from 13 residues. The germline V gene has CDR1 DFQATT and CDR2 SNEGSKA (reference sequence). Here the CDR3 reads CSARSPDTGELFF. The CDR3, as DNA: TGCAGTGCTAGAAGCCCGGACACCGGGGAGCTGTTTTTT.

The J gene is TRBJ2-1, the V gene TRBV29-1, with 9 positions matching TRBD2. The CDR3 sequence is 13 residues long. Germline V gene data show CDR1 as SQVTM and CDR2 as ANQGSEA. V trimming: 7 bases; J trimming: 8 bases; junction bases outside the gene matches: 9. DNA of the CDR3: TGCAGCGGGGCTAGCGGGACTTCCGATGAGCAGTTCTTC. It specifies CSGASGTSDEQFF.

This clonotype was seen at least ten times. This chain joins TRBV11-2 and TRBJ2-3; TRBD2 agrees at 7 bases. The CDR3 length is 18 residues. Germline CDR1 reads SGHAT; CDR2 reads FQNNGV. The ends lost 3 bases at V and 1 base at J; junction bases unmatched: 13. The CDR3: CASSFFPSGESGTDTQYF. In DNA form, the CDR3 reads TGTGCCAGCAGCTTCTTTCCTAGCGGAGAGAGTGGCACAGATACGCAGTATTTT. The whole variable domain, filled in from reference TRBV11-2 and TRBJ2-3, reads EAGVAQSPRYKIIEKRQSVAFWCNPISGHATLYWYQQILGQGPKLLIQFQNNGVVDDSQLPKDRFSAERLKGVDSTLKIQPAKLEDSAVYLCASSFFPSGESGTDTQYFGPGTRLTVL.